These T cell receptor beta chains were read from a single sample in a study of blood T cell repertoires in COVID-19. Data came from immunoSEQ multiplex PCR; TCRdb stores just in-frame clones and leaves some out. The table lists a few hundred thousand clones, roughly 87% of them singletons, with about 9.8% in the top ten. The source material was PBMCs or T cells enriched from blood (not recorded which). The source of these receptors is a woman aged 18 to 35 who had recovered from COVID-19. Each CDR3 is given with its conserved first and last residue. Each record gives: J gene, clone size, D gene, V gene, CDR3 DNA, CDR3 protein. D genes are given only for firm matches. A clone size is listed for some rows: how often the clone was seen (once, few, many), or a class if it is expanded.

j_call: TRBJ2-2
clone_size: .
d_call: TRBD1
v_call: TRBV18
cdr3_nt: TGTGCCAGCTCCGCTGGCGAAGACAGGGGATACACCGGGGAGCTGTTTTTT
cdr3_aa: CASSAGEDRGYTGELFF

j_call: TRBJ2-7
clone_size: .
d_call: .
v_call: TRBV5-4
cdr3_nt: TGTGCCAGCAGCCCGTACCAGGGTAGGGGCTACGAGCAGTACTTC
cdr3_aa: CASSPYQGRGYEQYF

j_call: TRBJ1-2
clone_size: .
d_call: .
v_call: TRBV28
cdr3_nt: TGTGCCAGCACCATTTATGGAGCGGGCACCTATGGCTACACCTTC
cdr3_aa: CASTIYGAGTYGYTF

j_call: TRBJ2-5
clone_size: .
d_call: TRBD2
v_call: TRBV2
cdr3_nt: TGTGCCAGCAGGACCGGGACTAGCGAGGAGACCCAGTACTTC
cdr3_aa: CASRTGTSEETQYF

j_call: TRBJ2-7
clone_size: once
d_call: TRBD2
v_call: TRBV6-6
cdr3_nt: TGTGCCAGCAGTCGGACTAGCGGGGGGGCTTTTGGGTCCTACGAGCAGTACTTC
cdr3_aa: CASSRTSGGAFGSYEQYF

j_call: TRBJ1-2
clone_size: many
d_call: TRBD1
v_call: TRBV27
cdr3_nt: TGTGCCAGCAGTTTCGACGGGACAGGGGGGTTCTATGGCTACACCTTC
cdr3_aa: CASSFDGTGGFYGYTF

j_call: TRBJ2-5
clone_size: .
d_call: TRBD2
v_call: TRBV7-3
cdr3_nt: TGTGCCAGCAGCCCCGGGGTAGCGGGAGTCGGGACCCAGTACTTC
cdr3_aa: CASSPGVAGVGTQYF

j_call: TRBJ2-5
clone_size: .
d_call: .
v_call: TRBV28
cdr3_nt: TGTGCCAGCAGTTTATATGACAGCCAAGAGACCCAGTACTTC
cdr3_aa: CASSLYDSQETQYF

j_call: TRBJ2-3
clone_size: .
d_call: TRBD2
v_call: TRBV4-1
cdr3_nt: TGCGCCAGCAGCCAACCACTGCTAGCGGGGGGGCGCGGGGATACGCAGTATTTT
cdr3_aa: CASSQPLLAGGRGDTQYF

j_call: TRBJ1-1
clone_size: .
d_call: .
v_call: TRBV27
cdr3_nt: TGTGCCAGCAGCCGTACAGGGAACACTGAAGCTTTCTTT
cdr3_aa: CASSRTGNTEAFF

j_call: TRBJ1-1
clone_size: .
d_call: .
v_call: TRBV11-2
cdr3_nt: TGTGCCAGCAGCTTATTTGGAGTCGGTCTTGGAGCTTTCTTT
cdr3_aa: CASSLFGVGLGAFF

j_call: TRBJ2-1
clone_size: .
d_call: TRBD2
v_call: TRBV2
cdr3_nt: TGTGCCAGCAGTGTATGGGGGGGCAATGAGCAGTTCTTC
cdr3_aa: CASSVWGGNEQFF

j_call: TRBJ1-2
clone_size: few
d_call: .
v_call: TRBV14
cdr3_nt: TGTGCCAGCAGCCAAGATCTTGCAGCTAACTATGGCTACACCTTC
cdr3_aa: CASSQDLAANYGYTF

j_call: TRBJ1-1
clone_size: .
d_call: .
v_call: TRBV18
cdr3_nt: TGTGCCAGCTCACCGTGGGACAATGAGAACACTGAAGCTTTCTTT
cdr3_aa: CASSPWDNENTEAFF

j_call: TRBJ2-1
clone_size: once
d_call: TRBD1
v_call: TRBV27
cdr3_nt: TGTGCCAGCACCAGACAGGGCACCACCTTGAACAATGAGCAGTTCTTC
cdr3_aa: CASTRQGTTLNNEQFF

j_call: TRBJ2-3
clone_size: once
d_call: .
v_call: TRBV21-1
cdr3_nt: TGTGCCAGCAGGTTGGTGGGCCACGGATTACAGGGGCAACGCACAGATACGCAGTATTTT
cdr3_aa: CASRLVGHGLQGQRTDTQYF

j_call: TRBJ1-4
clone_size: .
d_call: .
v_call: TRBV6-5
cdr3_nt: TGTGCCAGCAGTTACTCGGGGGGTAATAATGAAAAACTGTTTTTT
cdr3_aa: CASSYSGGNNEKLFF

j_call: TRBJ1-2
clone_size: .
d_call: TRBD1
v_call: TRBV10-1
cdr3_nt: TGCGCCAGCAAGATGACAGGGGAGGAAATAGAGAACTATGGCTACACCTTC
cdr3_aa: CASKMTGEEIENYGYTF

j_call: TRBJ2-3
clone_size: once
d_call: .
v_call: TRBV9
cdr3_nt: TGTGCCAGCAGCCCCGCGCTGACTAGCACAGATACGCAGTATTTT
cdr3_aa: CASSPALTSTDTQYF

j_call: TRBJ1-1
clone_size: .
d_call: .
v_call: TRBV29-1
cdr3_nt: TGCAGCGTTTCGCAGGGTCCGAACACTGAAGCTTTCTTT
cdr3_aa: CSVSQGPNTEAFF

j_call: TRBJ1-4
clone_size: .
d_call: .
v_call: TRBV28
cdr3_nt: TGTGCCAGCAGTCTTACACCGAGGGGGTTGGATGAAAAACTGTTTTTT
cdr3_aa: CASSLTPRGLDEKLFF

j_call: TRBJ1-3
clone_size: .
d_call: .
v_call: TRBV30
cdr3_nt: TGTGCCTGGAGGGAAACAGGTCCTGGAAACACCATATATTTT
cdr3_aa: CAWRETGPGNTIYF

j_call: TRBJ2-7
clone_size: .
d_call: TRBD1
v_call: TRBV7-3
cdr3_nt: TGTGCCAGCAGTAGGACAGGGTCCTACGAGCAGTACTTC
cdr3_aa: CASSRTGSYEQYF

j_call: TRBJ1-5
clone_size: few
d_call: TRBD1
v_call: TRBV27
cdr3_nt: TGTGCCAGCAGCTGGACAGGGAACAATCAGCCCCAGCATTTT
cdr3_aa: CASSWTGNNQPQHF

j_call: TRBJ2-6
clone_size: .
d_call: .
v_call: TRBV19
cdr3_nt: TGTGCCAGTAGTCACTCTGGGGCCAACGTCCTGACTTTC
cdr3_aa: CASSHSGANVLTF

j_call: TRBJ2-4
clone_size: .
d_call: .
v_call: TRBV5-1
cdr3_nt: TGCGCCAGCAGCAACTTCCCTTCCAAAAACATTCAGTACTTC
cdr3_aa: CASSNFPSKNIQYF

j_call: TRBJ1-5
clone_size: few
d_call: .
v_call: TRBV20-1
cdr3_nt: TGCAGTGCTAGTCGAGTGGGCACCAATCAGCCCCAGCATTTT
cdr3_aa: CSASRVGTNQPQHF

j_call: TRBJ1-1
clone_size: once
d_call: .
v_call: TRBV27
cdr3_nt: TGTGCCAGCAGTTTAAATTTGGGGGGGGAAGCTTTCTTT
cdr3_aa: CASSLNLGGEAFF

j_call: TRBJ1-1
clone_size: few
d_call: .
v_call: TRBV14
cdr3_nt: TGTGCCAGCAGCGCGGGGGTTGACACTGAAGCTTTCTTT
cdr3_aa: CASSAGVDTEAFF

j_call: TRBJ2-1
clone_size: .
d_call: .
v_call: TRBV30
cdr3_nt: TGTGCCTGGAGTGGGTCCTCTAGAGAAGGGCAGTTCTTC
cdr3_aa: CAWSGSSREGQFF

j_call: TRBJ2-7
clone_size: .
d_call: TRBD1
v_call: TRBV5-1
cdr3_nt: TGCGCCAGCAGCTTGGGCGGGACAGGGGGCTTTTACTTC
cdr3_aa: CASSLGGTGGFYF

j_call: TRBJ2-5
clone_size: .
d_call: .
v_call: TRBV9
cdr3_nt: TGTGCCAGCAGCGTAAGCGTCCGGGTACAAGAGACCCAGTACTTC
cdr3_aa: CASSVSVRVQETQYF

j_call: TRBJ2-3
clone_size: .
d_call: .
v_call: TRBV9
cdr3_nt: TGTGCCAGCAGGGCGGGAACCGATACGCAGTATTTT
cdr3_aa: CASRAGTDTQYF

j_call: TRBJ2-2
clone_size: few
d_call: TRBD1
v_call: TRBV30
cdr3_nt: TGTGCCTGGACCCCGGGACAGGGAATCGGGGAGCTGTTTTTT
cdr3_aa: CAWTPGQGIGELFF

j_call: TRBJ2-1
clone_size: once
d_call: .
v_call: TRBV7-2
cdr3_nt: TGTGCCAGCACCGACAACTACAGGGACAATGAGCAGTTCTTC
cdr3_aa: CASTDNYRDNEQFF

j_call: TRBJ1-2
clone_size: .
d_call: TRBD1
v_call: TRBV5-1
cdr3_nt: TGCGCCAGCAGCTTCGAGGGACAGGGAAATCATGGCTACACCTTC
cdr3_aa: CASSFEGQGNHGYTF

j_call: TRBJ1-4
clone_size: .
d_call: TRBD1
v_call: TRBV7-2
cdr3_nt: TGTGCCAGCAGCCGGGACAGGGGAAGAGAAAAACTGTTTTTT
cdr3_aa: CASSRDRGREKLFF

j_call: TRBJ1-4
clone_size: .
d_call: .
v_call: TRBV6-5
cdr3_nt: TGTGCCAGCAGTTTCCCGGCGGGGGGGGATGAAAAACTGTTTTTT
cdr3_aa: CASSFPAGGDEKLFF

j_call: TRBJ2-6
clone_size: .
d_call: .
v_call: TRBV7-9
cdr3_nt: TGTGCCAGCAGCCTACAGGGCGCTGGGGCCAACGTCCTGACTTTC
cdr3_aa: CASSLQGAGANVLTF

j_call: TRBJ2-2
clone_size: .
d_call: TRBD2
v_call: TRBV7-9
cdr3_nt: TGTGCCAGCAGCTTATGGCAGGGAGGGACCGGGGAGCTGTTTTTT
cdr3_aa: CASSLWQGGTGELFF

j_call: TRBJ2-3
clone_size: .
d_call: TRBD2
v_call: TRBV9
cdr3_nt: TGTGCCAGCAGCGTAGCCCCTAGCGGGGGGGCAGATACGCAGTATTTT
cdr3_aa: CASSVAPSGGADTQYF

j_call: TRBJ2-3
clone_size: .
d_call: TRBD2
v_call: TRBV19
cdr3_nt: TGTGCCAGTAGTATAGATCTAGGGGCTAGCGGGGGCACAGATACGCAGTATTTT
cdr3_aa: CASSIDLGASGGTDTQYF

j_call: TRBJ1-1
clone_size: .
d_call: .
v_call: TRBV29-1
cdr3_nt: TGCAGCGTTGGGGGGGAAGGGTCCCTCGCCGCTGAAGCTTTCTTT
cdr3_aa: CSVGGEGSLAAEAFF

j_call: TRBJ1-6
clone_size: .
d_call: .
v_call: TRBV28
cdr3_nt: TGTGCCAGCAGGGGGGGTACTATACTAAATTCACCCCTCCACTTT
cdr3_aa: CASRGGTILNSPLHF

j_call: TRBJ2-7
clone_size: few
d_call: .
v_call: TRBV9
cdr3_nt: TGTGCCAGCAGCGCCCAGGGGACAACCTACTACGAGCAGTACTTC
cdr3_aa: CASSAQGTTYYEQYF

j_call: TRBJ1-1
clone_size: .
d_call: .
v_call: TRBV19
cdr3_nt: TGTGCCAGTAACATAAGGGGTCCGAACACTGAAGCTTTCTTT
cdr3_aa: CASNIRGPNTEAFF

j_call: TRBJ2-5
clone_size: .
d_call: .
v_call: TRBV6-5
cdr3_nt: TGTGCCAGCAGTTACCAGCTGGGGGGGACCCAGTACTTC
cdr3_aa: CASSYQLGGTQYF

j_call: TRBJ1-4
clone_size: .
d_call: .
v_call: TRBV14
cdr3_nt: TGTGCCAGCAGCCAACGACCGCCAGGCACGAATGAAAAACTGTTTTTT
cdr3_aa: CASSQRPPGTNEKLFF

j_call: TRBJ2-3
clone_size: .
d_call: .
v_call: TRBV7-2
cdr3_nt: TGTGCCAGCAGCCTCGTATCTGCGGGGCTTACCACAGATACGCAGTATTTT
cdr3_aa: CASSLVSAGLTTDTQYF

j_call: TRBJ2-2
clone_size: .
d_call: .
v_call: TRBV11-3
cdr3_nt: TGTGCCAGCAGCTTACCCGACACCGGGGAGCTGTTTTTT
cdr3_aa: CASSLPDTGELFF

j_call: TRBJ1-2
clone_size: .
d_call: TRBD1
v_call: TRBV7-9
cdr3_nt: TGTGCCAGCAGCTTAGCGACAGGGCAAGACACCTTC
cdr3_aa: CASSLATGQDTF

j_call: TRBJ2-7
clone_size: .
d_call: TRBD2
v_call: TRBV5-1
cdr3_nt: TGCGCCAGCAGCTTGAGGGCTAGCGGTCCCTACGAGCAGTACTTC
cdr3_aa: CASSLRASGPYEQYF

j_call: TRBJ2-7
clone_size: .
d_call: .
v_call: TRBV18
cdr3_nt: TGTGCCAGCTCACCGGCGCCAGGGGATGAGCAGTACTTC
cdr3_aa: CASSPAPGDEQYF

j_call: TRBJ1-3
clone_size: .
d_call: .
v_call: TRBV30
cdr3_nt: TGTGCCTGGAGTGTGGCCTCTGGAAACACCATATATTTT
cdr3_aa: CAWSVASGNTIYF

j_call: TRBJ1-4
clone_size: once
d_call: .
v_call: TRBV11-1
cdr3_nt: TGTGCCAGCAGCTCTTCCGGGCGAAGGGAGAAACTGTTTTTT
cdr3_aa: CASSSSGRREKLFF

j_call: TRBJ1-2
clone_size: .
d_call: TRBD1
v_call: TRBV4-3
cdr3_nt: TGCGCCAGCAGCCAAGATCATCCCCGGGACAGCAGCTACACCTTC
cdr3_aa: CASSQDHPRDSSYTF

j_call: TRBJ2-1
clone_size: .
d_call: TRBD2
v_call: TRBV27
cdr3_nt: TGTGCCAGCAGCAAACTAGCGGGAGGGAACAATGAGCAGTTCTTC
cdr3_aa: CASSKLAGGNNEQFF

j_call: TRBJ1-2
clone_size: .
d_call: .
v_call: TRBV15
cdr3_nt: TGTGCCACCAGCAGCGGAAGGGGTAACTATGGCTACACCTTC
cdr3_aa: CATSSGRGNYGYTF

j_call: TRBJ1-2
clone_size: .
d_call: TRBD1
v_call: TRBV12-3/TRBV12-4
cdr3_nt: TGTGCCAGCAGCAGGGGGATTGGCTACACCTTC
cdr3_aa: CASSRGIGYTF

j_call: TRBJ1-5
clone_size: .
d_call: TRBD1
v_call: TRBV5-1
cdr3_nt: TGCGCCAGCAGCTACGGGACAGATAGCAATCAGCCCCAGCATTTT
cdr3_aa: CASSYGTDSNQPQHF